This T cell receptor beta chain was recovered during a study of molecular identifiers for immune sequencing clone quantification. Overall study findings and caveats: Naive cells had under 1% of molecules in clones above 20 RNA copies, effectors over 99%. Underestimated sizes of highly expanded clones could result from identical TCR molecules that share a barcode.

Naive CD8 T cells, phenotype CD8+CD4-CCR7+CD45RA+, were sorted. Library preparation followed earlier protocols using designated TCR primers. In TCRdb, the PCR reads were re-called with MiXCR into one record per CDR3 protein. The top ten clones hold about 0.8% of a sample with some 590,000 distinct CDR3 sequences, 25% of them seen once. The length of the CDR3 is 14 residues. Germline V CDR1 and CDR2: SGHAT, FQNNGV. With V trimmed by 1 base and J by 6 bases, 4 bases remained unmatched. This clonotype was seen a handful of times. Its target is unknown. This receptor was identified in a human donor in good health. Some libraries in this study had Jurkat cell RNA spiked in. The chain is built from TRBV11-2 and TRBJ2-7; 9 bases line up with TRBD2. The material sequenced was naive CD8+ T cells from blood, with Jurkat cell RNA spiked in. Noted subset: FACS-sorted CD8+CD4-CCR7+CD45RA+ naive T cells. Written as DNA, the CDR3 is TGTGCCAGCAGCTTAGCTAGCGGGGTTTTCGAGCAGTACTTC. Translating gives CASSLASGVFEQYF.